This T cell receptor beta chain was recovered during a study of shared clonotypes between healthy human individuals. Study context: Each donor had three CD4 naive, three CD4 memory, two CD8 naive and one CD8 memory plate. Study results and limitations: Even with large depth, rarefaction showed that sorted-subset sequencing was incomplete. A handful of donors showed sharing of about 4.6% of naive CD4 clonotypes. The generation probabilities recorded for non-shared clonotypes fell below those of clonotypes shared by all four donors.

The data were produced by immunoSEQ multiplex PCR, yet TCRdb's version contains in-frame clones alone and is incomplete. The data hold approximately 1,000,000 clones, with roughly 80% observed a single time. CDR3 length equals 17 residues. V was clipped by 3 bases and J by 0 bases, with 18 bases between them. Germline assignment: CDR1 GTSNPN and CDR2 SVGIG (reference sequence). The sample holds a few counts of this clone. The antigen is undetermined. This TCR was sampled from a man aged 18 to 29 in good health. Some clones in this sample may be carry-over from other donors' samples. J is TRBJ2-4 and V is TRBV30, with D maybe TRBD2 (6 bases). Sequencing used memory CD4+ T cells from PBMCs. Subset here: CD45RA-negative fraction. The CDR3 bases are TGTGCCTGGAGACCGGGGGACGGACGTTTAGCCAAAAACATTCAGTACTTC. This gives the protein CAWRPGDGRLAKNIQYF.